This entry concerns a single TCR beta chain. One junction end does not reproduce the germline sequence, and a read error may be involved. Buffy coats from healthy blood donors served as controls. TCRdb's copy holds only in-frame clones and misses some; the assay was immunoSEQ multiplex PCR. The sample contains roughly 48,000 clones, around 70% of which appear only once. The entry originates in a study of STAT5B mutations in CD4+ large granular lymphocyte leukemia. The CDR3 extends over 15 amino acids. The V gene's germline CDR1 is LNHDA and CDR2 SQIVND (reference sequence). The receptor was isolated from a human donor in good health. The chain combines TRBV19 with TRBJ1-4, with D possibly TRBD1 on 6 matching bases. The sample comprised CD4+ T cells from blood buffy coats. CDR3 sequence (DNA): TGTGCCAGTAGTATACAAACAGGGACTAACGAAAAACTGTTTTTT. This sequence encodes CASSIQTGTNEKLFF. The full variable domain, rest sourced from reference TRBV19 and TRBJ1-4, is DGGITQSPKYLFRKEGQNVTLSCEQNLNHDAMYWYRQDPGQGLRLIYYSQIVNDFQKGDIAEGYSVSREKKESFPLTVTSAQKNPTAFYLCASSIQTGTNEKLFFGSGTQLSVL.